This T cell receptor beta chain came from a study of blood T cell repertoires in COVID-19. Germline CDR1 is SGDLS and CDR2 is YYNGEE. The CDR3 has 14 amino acids. The ends lost 3 bases at V and 6 bases at J; junction bases unmatched: 7. Repertoires were generated with immunoSEQ multiplex PCR, while TCRdb's copy carries only in-frame clones and drops some. The sample has under 200,000 clones, 70% to 90% seen once. Sequencing was carried out using peripheral blood. The sequence came from a woman of 80 years or more with COVID-19, enrolled during active disease. The chain couples TRBV9 to TRBJ1-1; 8 bases are shared with TRBD1. The CDR3 is CASSAPGGSAEAFF. The CDR3 DNA follows: TGTGCCAGCAGCGCGCCAGGGGGCTCGGCTGAAGCTTTCTTT. Filled out from reference TRBV9 and TRBJ1-1, the complete variable domain reads DSGVTQTPKHLITATGQRVTLRCSPRSGDLSVYWYQQSLDQGLQFLIQYYNGEERAKGNILERFSAQQFPDLHSELNLSSLELGDSALYFCASSAPGGSAEAFFGQGTRLTVV.